The T cell receptor beta chain under discussion was sequenced for a study of blood T cell repertoires in COVID-19. Study summary: The cDNA or gDNA used as material had been derived from T cells, B-cell-depleted T cells, or PBMCs.

Assay: immunoSEQ multiplex PCR; the TCRdb copy retains only in-frame clones and omits some. The sample lists about 87,000 clones; 90% were seen once. V gave up 4 bases and J gave up 7 bases, with 19 bases separating them. The CDR3 length is 15 residues. Per germline, CDR1 MGHRA and CDR2 YSYEKL. Sequencing used peripheral blood. The gene calls are TRBV4-1 and TRBJ1-2; perhaps TRBD1 as D (6 bases). This TCR derives from a man between 18 and 35 years old with COVID-19, enrolled during active disease. The CDR3 loop reads CASSLTSGDLRGYTF. DNA for the CDR3: TGCGCCAGCAGCCTTACATCAGGGGATTTGCGTGGCTACACCTTC.